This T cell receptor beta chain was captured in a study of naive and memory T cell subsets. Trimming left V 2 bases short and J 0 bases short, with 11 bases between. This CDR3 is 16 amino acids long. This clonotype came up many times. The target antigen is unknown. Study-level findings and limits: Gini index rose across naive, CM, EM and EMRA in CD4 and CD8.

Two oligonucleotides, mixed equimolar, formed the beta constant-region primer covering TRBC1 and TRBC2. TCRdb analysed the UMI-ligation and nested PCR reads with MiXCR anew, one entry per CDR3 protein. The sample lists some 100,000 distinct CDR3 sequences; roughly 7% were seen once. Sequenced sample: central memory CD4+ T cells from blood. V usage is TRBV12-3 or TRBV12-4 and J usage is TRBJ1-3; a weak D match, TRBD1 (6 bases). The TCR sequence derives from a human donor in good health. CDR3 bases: TGTGCCAGCAGTTTAATGGGACAAATCTCTGGAAACACCATATATTTT. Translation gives CASSLMGQISGNTIYF.